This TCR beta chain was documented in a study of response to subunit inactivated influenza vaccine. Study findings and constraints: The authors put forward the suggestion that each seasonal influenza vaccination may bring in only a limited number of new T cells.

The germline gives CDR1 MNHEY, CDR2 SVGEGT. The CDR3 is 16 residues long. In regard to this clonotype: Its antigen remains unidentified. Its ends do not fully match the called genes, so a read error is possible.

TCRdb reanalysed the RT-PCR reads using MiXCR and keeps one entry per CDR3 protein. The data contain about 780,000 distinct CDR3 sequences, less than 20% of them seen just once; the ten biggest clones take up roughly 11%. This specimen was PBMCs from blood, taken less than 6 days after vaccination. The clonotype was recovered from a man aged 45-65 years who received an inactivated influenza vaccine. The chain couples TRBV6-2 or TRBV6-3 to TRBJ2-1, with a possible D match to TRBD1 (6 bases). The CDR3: CASSYGGTPLYNEQSF. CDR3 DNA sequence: TGTGCCAGCAGTTACGGGGGCACACCCCTCTACAATGAGCAGTCCTTC.